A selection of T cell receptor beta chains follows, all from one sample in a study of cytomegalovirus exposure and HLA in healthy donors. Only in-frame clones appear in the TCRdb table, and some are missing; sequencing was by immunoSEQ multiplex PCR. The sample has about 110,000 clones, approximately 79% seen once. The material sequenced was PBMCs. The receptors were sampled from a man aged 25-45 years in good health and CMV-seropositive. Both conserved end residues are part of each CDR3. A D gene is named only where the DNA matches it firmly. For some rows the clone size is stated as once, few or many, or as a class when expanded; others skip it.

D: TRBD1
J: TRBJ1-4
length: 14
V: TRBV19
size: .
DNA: TGTGCCAGTAGTGGGACAGGGGCTAATGAAAAACTGTTTTTT
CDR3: CASSGTGANEKLFF

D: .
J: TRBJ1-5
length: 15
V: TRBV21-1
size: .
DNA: TGTGCCAGCAGCAAGTTTCTACAGGCAAATCAGCCCCAGCATTTT
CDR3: CASSKFLQANQPQHF

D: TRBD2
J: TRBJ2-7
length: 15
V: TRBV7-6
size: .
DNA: TGTGCCAGCAGCATATCTAGCGGGGCGACCTACGAGCAGTACTTC
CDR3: CASSISSGATYEQYF

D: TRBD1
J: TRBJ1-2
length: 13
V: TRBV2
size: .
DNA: TGTGCCAGCAGGCGGACAGGGTTCTATGGCTACACCTTC
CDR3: CASRRTGFYGYTF

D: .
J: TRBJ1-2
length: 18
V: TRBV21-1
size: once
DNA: TGTGCCAGCAGCAAAGAGGAGTTTCGCTCTGGATACGACTATGGCTACACCTTC
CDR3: CASSKEEFRSGYDYGYTF

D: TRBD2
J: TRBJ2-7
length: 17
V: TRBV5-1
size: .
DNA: TGCGCCAGCAGCCCCATCGGCGAGCGGGGGAGCTCCTACGAGCAGTACTTC
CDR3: CASSPIGERGSSYEQYF

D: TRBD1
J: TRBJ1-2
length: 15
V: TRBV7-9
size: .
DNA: TGTGCCAGCAGCCGAGAGGGGGCTACTAACTATGGCTACACCTTC
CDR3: CASSREGATNYGYTF

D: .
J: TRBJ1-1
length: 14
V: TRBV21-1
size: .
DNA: TGTGCCAGCAGCACGAACAGGGGAGACACTGAAGCTTTCTTT
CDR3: CASSTNRGDTEAFF

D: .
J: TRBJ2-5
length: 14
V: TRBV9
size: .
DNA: TGTGCCAGCAGCCTAGAGTGGGGGCCGGAGACCCAGTACTTC
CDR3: CASSLEWGPETQYF

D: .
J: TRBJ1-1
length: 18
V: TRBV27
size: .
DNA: TGTGCCAGCAGTTTCCAGGGGACGAGGGGTGGGCTGAACACTGAAGCTTTCTTT
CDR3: CASSFQGTRGGLNTEAFF

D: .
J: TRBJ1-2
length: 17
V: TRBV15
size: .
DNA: TGTGCCACCAGCAGAGCCCGGACAGACCATATACTCTATGGCTACACCTTC
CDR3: CATSRARTDHILYGYTF

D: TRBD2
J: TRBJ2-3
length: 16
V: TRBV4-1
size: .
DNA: TGCGCCAGCAGCAACAGACTAGCGGGGGGCACAGATACGCAGTATTTT
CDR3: CASSNRLAGGTDTQYF

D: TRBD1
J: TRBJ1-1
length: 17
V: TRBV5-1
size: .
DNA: TGCGCCAGCAGCGCCCCAACAGGGGACCATATGAACACTGAAGCTTTCTTT
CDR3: CASSAPTGDHMNTEAFF

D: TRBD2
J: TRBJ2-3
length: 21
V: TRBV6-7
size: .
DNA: TGTGCCAGCAGTTACTCGAATGTAGCGGGGGGGCCTCATTCGAGCACAGATACGCAGTATTTT
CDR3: CASSYSNVAGGPHSSTDTQYF

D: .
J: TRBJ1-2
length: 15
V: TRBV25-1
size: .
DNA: TGTGCCAGCAGTGAATGGGTTAGGACAAGTTATGGCTACACCTTC
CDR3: CASSEWVRTSYGYTF

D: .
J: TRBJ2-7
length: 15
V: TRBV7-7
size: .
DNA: TGTGCTAGCAGCTTCCGGGGTCCGCTGTCCTACGAGCAGTACTTC
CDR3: CASSFRGPLSYEQYF

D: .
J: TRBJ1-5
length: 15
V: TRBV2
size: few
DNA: TGTGCCAGCAGTGAAGACTTGAGTTATGATCAGCCCCAGCATTTT
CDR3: CASSEDLSYDQPQHF

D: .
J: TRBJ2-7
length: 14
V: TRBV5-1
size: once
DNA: TGCGCCAGCAGCTGGGTGACAGGCTCCTACGAGCAGTACTTC
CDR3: CASSWVTGSYEQYF

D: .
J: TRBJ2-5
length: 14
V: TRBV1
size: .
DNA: TGCACCAGCGCCCACGAGCGGGGGGTGGAGACCCAGTACTTC
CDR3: CTSAHERGVETQYF

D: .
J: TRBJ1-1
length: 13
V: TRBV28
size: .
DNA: TGTGCCAGCAGGCAAACAGGGTCCACTGAAGCTTTCTTT
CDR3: CASRQTGSTEAFF

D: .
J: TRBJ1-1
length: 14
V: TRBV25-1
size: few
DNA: TGTGCCAGCAGCCCATCAGGGGCGAACACTGAAGCTTTCTTT
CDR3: CASSPSGANTEAFF

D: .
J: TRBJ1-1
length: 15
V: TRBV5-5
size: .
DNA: TGTGCCAGCAGCTTGGCCGCAGGTGAGGGAACTGAAGCTTTCTTT
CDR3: CASSLAAGEGTEAFF

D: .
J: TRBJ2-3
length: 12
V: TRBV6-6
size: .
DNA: TGTGCCAGCAGTTACGGGAGAGATACGCAGTATTTT
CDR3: CASSYGRDTQYF

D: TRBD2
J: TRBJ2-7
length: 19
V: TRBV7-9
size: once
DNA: TGTGCCAGCAGCTTAGCACGTGGACTAGCGGGGGGTGTCACCTACGAGCAGTACTTC
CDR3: CASSLARGLAGGVTYEQYF

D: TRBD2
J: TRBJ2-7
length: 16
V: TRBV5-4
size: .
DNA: TGTGCCAGCAGCTCTGAGACTAGCGGGCCATCCTACGAGCAGTACTTC
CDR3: CASSSETSGPSYEQYF

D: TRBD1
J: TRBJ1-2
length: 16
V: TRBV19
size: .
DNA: TGTGCCAGTAGTATCCCGGACAGGGGGATTAACTATGGCTACACCTTC
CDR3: CASSIPDRGINYGYTF

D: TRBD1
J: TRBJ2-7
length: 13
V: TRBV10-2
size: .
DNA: TGCGCCAGCAGTGCCGGGACAGGGAACGAGCAGTACTTC
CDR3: CASSAGTGNEQYF

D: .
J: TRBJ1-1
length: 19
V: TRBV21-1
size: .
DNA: TGTGCCAGCAGCAAAGCAGGTAGGACAGGGGAAGTTATGAACACTGAAGCTTTCTTT
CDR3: CASSKAGRTGEVMNTEAFF

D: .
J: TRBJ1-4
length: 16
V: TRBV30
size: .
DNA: TGTGCCTGGAGTTGGGGCCGGACGGGTTCGGGTGAAAAACTGTTTTTT
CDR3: CAWSWGRTGSGEKLFF

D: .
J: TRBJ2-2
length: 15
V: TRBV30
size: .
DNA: TGTGCCTGGAGTGTAGGGGGAGGGGCCGGCGGGGAGCTGTTTTTT
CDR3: CAWSVGGGAGGELFF

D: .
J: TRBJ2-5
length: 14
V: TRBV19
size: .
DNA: TGTGCCAGTAGTATAGATTTCGGGGAAAAGACCCAGTACTTC
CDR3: CASSIDFGEKTQYF

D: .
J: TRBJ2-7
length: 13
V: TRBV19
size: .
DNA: TGTGCCAGTAGTAGAGCCCCCTCCTACGAGCAGTACTTC
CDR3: CASSRAPSYEQYF

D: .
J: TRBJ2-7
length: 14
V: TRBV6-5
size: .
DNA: TGTGCCAGCAGGAACCTCGGACAGTCCTACGAGCAGTACTTC
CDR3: CASRNLGQSYEQYF

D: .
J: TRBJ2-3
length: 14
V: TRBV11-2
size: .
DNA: TGTGCCAGCAGCCGAGGGGGGGAAGCAGATACGCAGTATTTT
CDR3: CASSRGGEADTQYF

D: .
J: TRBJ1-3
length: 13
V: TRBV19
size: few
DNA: TGTGCCAGTAGTGAGTTTGATTCAAACACCATATATTTT
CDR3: CASSEFDSNTIYF

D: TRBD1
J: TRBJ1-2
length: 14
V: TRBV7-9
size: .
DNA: TGTGCCAGCAGCCGAGAACAGGGGGCGTCGGGCTACACCTTC
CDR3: CASSREQGASGYTF

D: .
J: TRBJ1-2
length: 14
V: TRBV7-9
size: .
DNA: TGTGCCAGCAGCCGCCGGGACTTTGGCTATGGCTACACCTTC
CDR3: CASSRRDFGYGYTF

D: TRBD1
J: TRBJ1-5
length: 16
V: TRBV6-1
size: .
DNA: TGTGCCAGCAGTGCCGGACGGGACAGGGGAAATCAGCCCCAGCATTTT
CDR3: CASSAGRDRGNQPQHF

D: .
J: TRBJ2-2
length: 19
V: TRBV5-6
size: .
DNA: TGTGCCAGCAGCTTGGTAAGAGGTGACTGGCGTTCCATCACCGGGGAGCTGTTTTTT
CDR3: CASSLVRGDWRSITGELFF

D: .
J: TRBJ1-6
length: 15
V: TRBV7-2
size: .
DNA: TGTGCCAGCAGCTTCTACAGGGAAGGGAATTCACCCCTCCACTTT
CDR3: CASSFYREGNSPLHF

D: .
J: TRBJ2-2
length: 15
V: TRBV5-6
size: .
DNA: TGTGCCAGCAGCTTTGGACTAACGAACACCGGGGAGCTGTTTTTT
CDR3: CASSFGLTNTGELFF

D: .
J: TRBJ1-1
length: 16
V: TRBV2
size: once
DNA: TGTGCCAGCAGTGGTTTTAACAGGGTTCAGAGTACTGAAGCTTTCTTT
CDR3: CASSGFNRVQSTEAFF

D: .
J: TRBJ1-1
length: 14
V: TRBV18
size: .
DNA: TGTGCCAGCTCACAAGTTACAGGGAACACTGAAGCTTTCTTT
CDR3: CASSQVTGNTEAFF

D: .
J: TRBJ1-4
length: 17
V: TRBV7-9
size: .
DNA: TGTGCCAGCAGCTTACGTGGCCTTAAGTCAACTAATGAAAAACTGTTTTTT
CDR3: CASSLRGLKSTNEKLFF

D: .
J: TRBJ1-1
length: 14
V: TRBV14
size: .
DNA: TGTGCCAGCAGCCCCGAGGACGGGGAGACTGAAGCTTTCTTT
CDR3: CASSPEDGETEAFF

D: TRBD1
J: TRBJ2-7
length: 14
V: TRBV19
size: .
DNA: TGTGCCAGTAGTCCCGGGACAGGGGCCTACGAGCAGTACTTC
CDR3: CASSPGTGAYEQYF

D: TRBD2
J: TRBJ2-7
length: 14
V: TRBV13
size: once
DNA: TGTGCCAGCAGCCAGGTTGGGAGGGCCTACGAGCAGTACTTC
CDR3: CASSQVGRAYEQYF

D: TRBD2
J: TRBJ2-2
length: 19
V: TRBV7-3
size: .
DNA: TGTGCCAGCAGCCGAAAGGGACTAGCGGGGGCTGGTAACACCGGGGAGCTGTTTTTT
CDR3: CASSRKGLAGAGNTGELFF

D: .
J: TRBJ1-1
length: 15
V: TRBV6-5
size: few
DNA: TGTGCCAGCAGTTACTCTGGGCAGTTAAACACTGAAGCTTTCTTT
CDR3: CASSYSGQLNTEAFF